The next 23 T cell receptor beta chains were all read from a single sample in a study of cytotoxic CD8 clonotypes in ibrutinib-treated CLL. The protocol was immunoSEQ multiplex PCR, while the TCRdb copy is restricted to in-frame clones and leaves out a portion. The sample yields tens of thousands of clones, 50% to 70% seen once. The material sequenced was PBMCs, taken after 24 months of ibrutinib treatment. These receptors all stem from a human donor with chronic lymphocytic leukemia.

There are many counts of this clone. This chain uses TRBV18 with TRBJ1-2, with D possibly matching TRBD1 (6 bases). Per the germline V gene, CDR1 is KGHSH and CDR2 is LQKENI. V lost 2 bases and J 6 bases, leaving 10 bases between the germline ends. CDR3 length: 13 amino acids. The CDR3 spells CASSPMPGDGYTF. As DNA, the CDR3 is TGTGCCAGCTCACCAATGCCAGGGGATGGCTACACCTTC.

As for this clone: This specimen includes other DNA sequences encoding the same CDR3. V gene TRBV29-1 combines with J gene TRBJ2-1, with 8 bases aligning to TRBD2. Germline V gene sequence: CDR1 SQVTM, CDR2 ANQGSEA. This CDR3 contains 12 residues. V trimming: 6 bases; J trimming: 6 bases; junction bases outside the gene matches: 4. The CDR3 DNA sequence: TGCAGCGTCAGCCGGGGGGGCAATGAGCAGTTCTTC. Protein: CSVSRGGNEQFF.

In DNA form, the CDR3 reads TGTGCCAGCAGTGCCGACAGGGCGGGGAATCAGCCCCAGCATTTT. It translates to CASSADRAGNQPQHF. V and J are TRBV6-5 and TRBJ1-5, with 7 bases lining up with TRBD1. Germline assignment: CDR1 MNHEY and CDR2 SVGAGI. J gave up 4 bases and V 5 bases, and 8 bases lay outside the gene matches. The CDR3 totals 15 residues.

The chain combines TRBV19 with TRBJ2-4, with D perhaps TRBD1 (5 bases). The CDR3 is 15 residues long. From germline, CDR1 is LNHDA and CDR2 SQIVND (reference sequence). V was clipped by 1 base and J by 0 bases, with 7 bases between them. The CDR3 protein is CASSIGTIAKNIQYF. CDR3 DNA: TGTGCCAGTAGTATAGGGACAATAGCCAAAAACATTCAGTACTTC.

The chain employs TRBV15 and TRBJ1-2, with 7 positions matching TRBD1. Trimming removed 3 bases from V and 8 bases from J; junction bases left unmatched: 15. CDR3 length: 16 residues. Germline CDR1 reads LNHNV; CDR2 reads YYDKDF (reference sequence). The CDR3: CATSRAGTVDRLGYTF. CDR3 DNA sequence: TGTGCCACCAGCAGGGCCGGGACAGTAGACCGTTTGGGCTACACCTTC.

This clone came up a few times. The rearrangement joins TRBV29-1 to TRBJ2-5; 9 bases match TRBD1. CDR3 size: 14 residues. CDR1 is SQVTM and CDR2 is ANQGSEA in the germline V gene. V gave up 3 bases and J gave up 7 bases; unmatched junction bases: 9. This CDR3 is CSVDSGQGLWTQYF. CDR3 sequence (DNA): TGCAGCGTTGATTCGGGACAGGGACTTTGGACCCAGTACTTC.

In this sample, this clone turned up once. V gene TRBV11-2 combines with J gene TRBJ1-6; D is perhaps TRBD1 (5 bases). V shed 5 bases and J shed 8 bases, with 13 bases lying between them. The length of the CDR3 is 14 residues. Germline-derived CDR1 and CDR2 are SGHAT and FQNNGV. In nucleotides, the CDR3 is TGTGCCAGCAGCCTCAGGGTCCGGGATTCACCCCTCCACTTT. Encoded protein: CASSLRVRDSPLHF.

This clone showed up many times. The chain couples TRBV27 to TRBJ2-3, with TRBD2 identical over 7 bases. CDR3 length equals 15 residues. The V and J ends lost 5 bases and 6 bases, in that order; junction bases with no gene match: 11. Germline V lookup: CDR1 MNHEY, CDR2 SMNVEV (reference sequence). The CDR3 loop reads CASSVWTSPRDTQYF. The CDR3 coding sequence is TGTGCCAGCAGTGTCTGGACTAGTCCTAGGGATACGCAGTATTTT.

The V call is TRBV29-1, the J call TRBJ2-3; maybe TRBD1 (6 bases). The CDR3 runs to 12 residues. The V end lost 4 bases, the J end lost 4 bases, and 9 bases lay between the germline ends. Germline loops: CDR1 SQVTM, CDR2 ANQGSEA. Here the CDR3 DNA reads TGCAGCGTTGGTTCAGGGGCAGATACGCAGTATTTT. Its translation: CSVGSGADTQYF.

There are many counts of this clone. The chain is built from TRBV11-3 and TRBJ2-2; weak D call: TRBD2 (5 bases). V was trimmed by 5 bases and J by 5 bases, leaving 9 bases between them. Germline V gene sequence: CDR1 SGHNT, CDR2 YENEEA. There are 13 residues in the CDR3. CDR3 nucleotide sequence: TGTGCCAGCAGCGCAACTAGGACCGGGGAGCTGTTTTTT. It specifies CASSATRTGELFF.

This clone has just a few counts. V is TRBV28 and J is TRBJ1-5, with a possible D match to TRBD1 (6 bases). Germline lookup yields CDR1 MDHEN and CDR2 SYDVKM. The CDR3 is made up of 15 amino acids. The V gene lost 6 bases and the J gene lost 2 bases, with 14 bases spanning the gap. The CDR3 loop reads CASSPQGTGNQPQHF. The CDR3 nucleotides are TGTGCCAGCAGCCCCCAGGGGACGGGCAATCAGCCCCAGCATTTT.

In this sample, this clone turned up a few times. The J gene is TRBJ2-5, the V gene TRBV4-1, with D possibly TRBD2 on 7 matching bases. Germline assignment: CDR1 MGHRA and CDR2 YSYEKL. This CDR3 comprises 14 residues. Trimming shortened V by 8 bases and J by 4 bases, and 17 bases separated the two germline ends. The CDR3 spells CASSRAGAGETQYF. The CDR3 bases are TGCGCCAGCTCCAGGGCGGGGGCGGGAGAGACCCAGTACTTC.

The V gene is TRBV5-6, the J gene TRBJ2-1; D is unclear. This CDR3 is built from 11 residues. Trimming pared 4 bases from V and 5 bases from J, leaving 4 bases between. Looked up from germline, CDR1 is SGHDT and CDR2 is YYEEEE. As DNA, the CDR3 is TGTGCCAGCAGCAACCACAATGAGCAGTTCTTC. This sequence encodes CASSNHNEQFF.

This clone was recorded a few times. This chain connects TRBV6-1 to TRBJ1-1; TRBD1 matches 7 bases. The CDR3 contains 13 residues. Germline V gives CDR1 MNHNS, CDR2 SASEGT. J lost 8 bases, V lost 4 bases, and 7 bases had no gene match. The CDR3 sequence: CASSALRGREAFF. DNA of the CDR3: TGTGCCAGCAGTGCATTAAGGGGGCGCGAAGCTTTCTTT.

The rearrangement uses TRBV2 and TRBJ2-2; either TRBD1 or TRBD2 may fit D (5 bases each). The ends were cut back, 8 bases at V and 0 bases at J, with 10 bases in the middle. Germline V gives CDR1 SNHLY, CDR2 FYNNEI. This CDR3 spans 14 amino acids. The CDR3 here is CASGGSANTGELFF. The DNA of the CDR3 is TGTGCCAGCGGGGGTTCAGCGAACACCGGGGAGCTGTTTTTT.

This clone was observed at least ten times. This chain links TRBV6-5 with TRBJ1-2; no clear D. Per the germline V gene, CDR1 is MNHEY and CDR2 is SVGAGI. Trimming took off 6 bases at V and 7 bases at J, with 15 bases between the two ends. There are 13 residues in the CDR3. The CDR3 here is CASSPSSGRGYTF. DNA of the CDR3: TGTGCCAGCAGCCCTTCCTCCGGTCGTGGCTACACCTTC.

There are a few counts of this clone. The rearrangement links TRBV5-6 to TRBJ2-5; TRBD2 is a possible D gene (5 bases). Germline V gene lookup returns CDR1 SGHDT and CDR2 YYEEEE. The CDR3 runs to 14 residues. V was shortened by 4 bases and J by 5 bases, with 15 bases between the two germline ends. CDR3 residues: CASSSRGWEETQYF. CDR3 nucleotide sequence: TGTGCCAGCAGCAGCCGCGGGTGGGAGGAGACCCAGTACTTC. The full variable domain, in which reference TRBV5-6 and TRBJ2-5 provide the parts outside the CDR3, is DAGVTQSPTHLIKTRGQQVTLRCSPKSGHDTVSWYQQALGQGPQFIFQYYEEEERQRGNFPDRFSGHQFPNYSSELNVNALLLGDSALYLCASSSRGWEETQYFGPGTRLLVL.

The rearrangement links TRBV9 to TRBJ2-3; the match to TRBD1 covers 9 bases. CDR1 and CDR2 from the germline V gene are SGDLS and YYNGEE. The CDR3 contains 17 residues. V dropped 2 bases and J dropped 5; count of bases not matched to a gene: 12. Written as DNA, the CDR3 is TGTGCCAGCAGCGTCCGGTCGACAGGGGGATATGAAGATACGCAGTATTTT. This encodes CASSVRSTGGYEDTQYF.

The V gene is TRBV7-6, the J gene TRBJ2-7; possible D gene TRBD2, 6 bases. Per the germline V gene, CDR1 is SGHVS and CDR2 is FNYEAQ. V was shortened by 3 bases and J by 3 bases, with 12 bases between the two germline ends. The CDR3 covers 14 residues. The CDR3 nucleotides are TGTGCCAGCAGCTTGCCGGGACTGAGCTACGAGCAGTACTTC. Its translation: CASSLPGLSYEQYF.

This clone was detected only a few times. The chain recombines TRBV27 with TRBJ2-7; D gene unclear. Trimming removed 6 bases at V and 5 bases at J, with 14 bases between. The CDR3 is 13 residues long. Per germline, CDR1 MNHEY and CDR2 SMNVEV (reference sequence). The CDR3 protein is CASSPRSPNEQYV. DNA of the CDR3: TGTGCCAGCAGCCCCCGCAGCCCGAACGAGCAGTACGTC.

V is TRBV9 and J is TRBJ2-5; 7 nucleotides match TRBD1. The CDR3 consists of 17 residues. Germline V gene data show CDR1 as SGDLS and CDR2 as YYNGEE. Trimming removed 3 bases from V and 4 bases from J; junction bases left unmatched: 15. As DNA, the CDR3 is TGTGCCAGCAGCGCCACTGTCCATACGACAGGGTTAGAGACCCAGTACTTC. Translated, it gives CASSATVHTTGLETQYF.

This clone showed up just once. The rearrangement uses TRBV29-1 and TRBJ1-2; 10 bases agree with TRBD1. Germline trimming cut 6 bases from V and 2 bases from J; bases unmatched to any gene: 12. CDR1 and CDR2 (germline): SQVTM, ANQGSEA. This CDR3 spans 16 amino acids. CDR3 protein: CSVPGTGAGGNYGYTF. The DNA for the CDR3 is TGCAGCGTCCCCGGGACAGGGGCCGGGGGCAACTATGGCTACACCTTC.

The rearrangement uses TRBV1 and TRBJ1-5. TRBV1 is labeled a pseudogene. There are 15 residues in the CDR3. The CDR3 reads CTSRFVKSDNQPQHF. As DNA, the CDR3 is TGCACCAGCAGGTTCGTGAAATCCGACAATCAGCCCCAGCATTTT.